This T cell receptor (beta chain) was profiled in a study of molecular identifiers for immune sequencing clone quantification. Study context: The replicates split RNA from approximately 22,000 or 94,000 naive CD8 cells five ways and sequenced four.

Naive CD8 T cells underwent sorting with the CD8+CD4-CCR7+CD45RA+ definition. The study, taken as a whole, reports: Clones of above 20 RNA copies carried over 98% of effector molecules; in naive cells they carried under 1%.

Trimming took 8 bases from V and 0 from J, leaving 21 bases between them. The CDR3 is made up of 16 amino acids. The germline CDR1 and CDR2 sequences are SQVTM and ANQGSEA. The table lists this clonotype with many counts. Its antigen is not known. Library preparation followed earlier protocols using designated TCR primers. TCRdb analysed the PCR reads with MiXCR anew, one entry per CDR3 protein. The sample has around 70,000 distinct CDR3 sequences; approximately 17% are singletons. The chain uses TRBV29-1 and TRBJ2-3, with D maybe TRBD2 (6 bases). The sample was naive CD8+ T cells from blood, with Jurkat cell RNA spiked in. Stated subset: FACS-sorted CD8+CD4-CCR7+CD45RA+ naive T cells. The TCR comes from a human donor in good health. Some libraries in this study had Jurkat cell RNA spiked in. For the CDR3, the DNA is TGCAGCAGCCCAGGCCGGGGGAGACCTAGCACAGATACGCAGTATTTT. This gives the protein CSSPGRGRPSTDTQYF.